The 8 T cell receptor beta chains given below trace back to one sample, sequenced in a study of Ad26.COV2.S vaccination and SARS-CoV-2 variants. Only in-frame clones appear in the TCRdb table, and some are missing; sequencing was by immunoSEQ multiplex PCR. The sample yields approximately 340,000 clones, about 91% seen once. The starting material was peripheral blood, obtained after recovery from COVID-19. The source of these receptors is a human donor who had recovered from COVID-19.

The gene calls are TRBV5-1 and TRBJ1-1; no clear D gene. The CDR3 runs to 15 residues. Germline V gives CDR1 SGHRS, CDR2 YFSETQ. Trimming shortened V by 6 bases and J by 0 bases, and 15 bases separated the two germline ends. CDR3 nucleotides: TGCGCCAGCATCGGTCCCAGTGAGATGAACACTGAAGCTTTCTTT. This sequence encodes CASIGPSEMNTEAFF. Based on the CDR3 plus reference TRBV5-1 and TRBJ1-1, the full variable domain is KAGVTQTPRYLIKTRGQQVTLSCSPISGHRSVSWYQQTPGQGLQFLFEYFSETQRNKGNFPGRFSGRQFSNSRSEMNVSTLELGDSALYLCASIGPSEMNTEAFFGQGTRLTVV.

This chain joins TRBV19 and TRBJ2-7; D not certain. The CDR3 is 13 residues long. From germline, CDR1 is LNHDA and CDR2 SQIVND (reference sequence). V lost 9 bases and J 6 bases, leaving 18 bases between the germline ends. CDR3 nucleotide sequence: TGTGCCAGCCGGACCCCCGATCGGAGCGAGCAGTACTTC. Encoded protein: CASRTPDRSEQYF.

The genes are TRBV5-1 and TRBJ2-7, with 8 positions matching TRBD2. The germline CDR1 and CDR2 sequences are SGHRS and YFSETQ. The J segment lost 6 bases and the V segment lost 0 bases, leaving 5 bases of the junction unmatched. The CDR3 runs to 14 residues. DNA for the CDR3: TGCGCCAGCAGCTTGGTTGCGGGGGGCTCCGAGCAGTACTTC. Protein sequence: CASSLVAGGSEQYF.

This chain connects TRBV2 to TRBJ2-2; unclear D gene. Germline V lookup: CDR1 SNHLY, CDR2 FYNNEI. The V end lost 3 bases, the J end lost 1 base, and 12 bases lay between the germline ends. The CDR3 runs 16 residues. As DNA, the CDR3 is TGTGCCAGCAGTGACGAGAGACACGTGAACACCGGGGAGCTGTTTTTT. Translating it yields CASSDERHVNTGELFF. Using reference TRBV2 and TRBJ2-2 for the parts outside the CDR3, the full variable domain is EPEVTQTPSHQVTQMGQEVILRCVPISNHLYFYWYRQILGQKVEFLVSFYNNEISEKSEIFDDQFSVERPDGSNFTLKIRSTKLEDSAMYFCASSDERHVNTGELFFGEGSRLTVL.

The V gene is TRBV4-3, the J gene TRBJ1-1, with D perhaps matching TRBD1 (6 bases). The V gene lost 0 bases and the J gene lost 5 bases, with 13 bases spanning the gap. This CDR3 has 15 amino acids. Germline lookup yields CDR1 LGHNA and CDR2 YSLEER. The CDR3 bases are TGCGCCAGCAGCCAAGATCTAATCAGGGGAACTGAAGCTTTCTTT. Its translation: CASSQDLIRGTEAFF.

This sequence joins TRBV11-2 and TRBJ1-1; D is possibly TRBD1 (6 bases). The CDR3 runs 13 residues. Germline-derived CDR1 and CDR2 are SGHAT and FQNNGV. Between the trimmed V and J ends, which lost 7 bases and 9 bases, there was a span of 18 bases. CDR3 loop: CASNPGQGQKAFF. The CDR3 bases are TGTGCCAGCAATCCTGGCCAGGGGCAGAAAGCTTTCTTT.

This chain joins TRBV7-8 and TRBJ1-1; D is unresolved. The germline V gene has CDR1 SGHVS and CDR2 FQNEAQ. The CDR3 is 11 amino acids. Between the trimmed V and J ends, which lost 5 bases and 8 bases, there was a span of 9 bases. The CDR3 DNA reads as TGTGCCAGCAGCCCTAAAGAGGAAGCTTTCTTT. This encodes CASSPKEEAFF. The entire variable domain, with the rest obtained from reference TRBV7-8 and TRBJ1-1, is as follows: GAGVSQSPRYKVAKRGQDVALRCDPISGHVSLFWYQQALGQGPEFLTYFQNEAQLDKSGLPSDRFFAERPEGSVSTLKIQRTQQEDSAVYLCASSPKEEAFFGQGTRLTVV.

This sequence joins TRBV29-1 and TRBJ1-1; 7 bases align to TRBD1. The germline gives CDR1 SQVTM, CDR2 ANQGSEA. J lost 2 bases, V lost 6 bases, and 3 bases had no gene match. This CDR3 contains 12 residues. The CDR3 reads CSVDRANTEAFF. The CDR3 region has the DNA TGCAGCGTCGACAGGGCAAACACTGAAGCTTTCTTT.